This passage covers 26 T cell receptor beta chains from one sample sequenced in a study of cytotoxic CD8 clonotypes in ibrutinib-treated CLL. Sequencing used immunoSEQ multiplex PCR; TCRdb keeps in-frame clones, though not all of them. The data contain tens of thousands of clones, approximately 51% of them singletons. This sample comprised PBMCs, obtained after 12 months of ibrutinib treatment. These TCRs come from a human donor with chronic lymphocytic leukemia.

V usage is TRBV19 and J usage is TRBJ2-7; 9 bases fit TRBD1. The CDR3 covers 15 residues. CDR1 and CDR2 (germline): LNHDA, SQIVND (reference sequence). V was pared by 5 bases and J by 0 bases, with 5 bases of the junction left unmatched. DNA for the CDR3: TGTGCCAGTAGTGACAGGGGGGAGAGCTCCTACGAGCAGTACTTC. This codes for CASSDRGESSYEQYF.

V is TRBV4-2 and J is TRBJ2-3; TRBD2 matches at 13 bases. The CDR3 spans 19 residues. Germline V gives CDR1 LGHNA, CDR2 YNFKEQ. The junction had 9 bases not matched to a gene; V was cut back by 0 bases and J by 3 bases. CDR3 residues: CASSQDVWTSGGTTDTQYF. CDR3 DNA sequence: TGTGCCAGCAGCCAAGATGTTTGGACTAGCGGGGGAACTACAGATACGCAGTATTTT.

This clone appeared a few times. V gene TRBV6-1 combines with J gene TRBJ2-7, with D maybe TRBD2 (6 bases). The V end was cut by 9 bases, the J end by 7 bases, with 13 bases between. Looked up from germline, CDR1 is MNHNS and CDR2 is SASEGT. This CDR3 is built from 11 residues. CDR3 loop: CASGGAYEQYF. Here the CDR3 DNA reads TGTGCCAGTGGAGGGGCTTATGAGCAGTACTTC.

The J gene is TRBJ2-2, the V gene TRBV7-9, with 9 bases identical to TRBD2. This CDR3 is built from 13 residues. The germline CDR1 and CDR2 sequences are SEHNR and FQNEAQ (reference sequence). V was pared by 5 bases and J by 7 bases, with 2 bases of the junction left unmatched. The CDR3 DNA reads TGTGCCAGCAGCCGGACTAGCGTCGGGGAGCTGTTTTTT. Translation gives CASSRTSVGELFF. The variable domain in full, completed from reference TRBV7-9 and TRBJ2-2, reads DTGVSQNPRHKITKRGQNVTFRCDPISEHNRLYWYRQTLGQGPEFLTYFQNEAQLEKSRLLSDRFSAERPKGSFSTLEIQRTEQGDSAMYLCASSRTSVGELFFGEGSRLTVL.

Only a few counts were recorded for this clone. The chain carries TRBV6-1 and TRBJ1-2; D is uncertain. Germline CDR1 is MNHNS and CDR2 is SASEGT. Trimming took 4 bases from V and 4 from J, leaving 7 bases between them. The CDR3 extends over 12 amino acids. The CDR3 is CASSAERYGYTF. The CDR3, as DNA: TGTGCCAGCAGTGCGGAGCGCTATGGCTACACCTTC.

This clone occurred a few times. This chain joins TRBV5-1 and TRBJ1-1; D gene unclear. Germline lookup yields CDR1 SGHRS and CDR2 YFSETQ. The CDR3 contains 14 residues. The V end was cut by 0 bases, the J end by 3 bases, with 9 bases between. Here the CDR3 DNA reads TGCGCCAGCAGCTTGGCGTCAACAGACACTGAAGCTTTCTTT. As protein: CASSLASTDTEAFF.

The chain recombines TRBV28 with TRBJ2-6, with 9 bases lining up with TRBD1. Trimming cost V 3 bases and J 0 bases; bases outside gene matches: 6. Germline-derived CDR1 and CDR2 are MDHEN and SYDVKM. The CDR3 is made up of 18 amino acids. CDR3 loop: CASSLAGQGRSGANVLTF. CDR3 nucleotides: TGTGCCAGCAGTTTGGCGGGACAGGGTCGCTCTGGGGCCAACGTCCTGACTTTC.

This rearrangement joins TRBV6-6 to TRBJ1-1, with 8 bases that match TRBD1. Trimming at V came to 4 bases and at J to 4 bases, leaving 11 bases not matched to a gene. Germline CDR1 MNHNY, CDR2 SVGAGI (reference sequence). The CDR3 is 16 residues long. Here the CDR3 reads CASSLPTGARPTEAFF. In DNA, the CDR3 is TGTGCCAGCAGTTTGCCGACAGGGGCCAGGCCCACTGAAGCTTTCTTT.

This clone has a handful of counts. The V gene is TRBV7-9, the J gene TRBJ1-1, with no clear D. The ends were cut back, 2 bases at V and 0 bases at J, with 7 bases in the middle. CDR1 SEHNR and CDR2 FQNEAQ come from the germline V gene (reference sequence). The length of the CDR3 is 14 residues. CDR3 amino acids: CASSLLAMNTEAFF. CDR3 nucleotide sequence: TGTGCCAGCAGCTTACTTGCCATGAACACTGAAGCTTTCTTT.

This CDR3 is CASSEWGDNEQFF. For the CDR3, the DNA is TGTGCCAGCAGTGAATGGGGGGACAATGAGCAGTTCTTC. This chain connects TRBV25-1 to TRBJ2-1; TRBD2 might be the D (6 bases). CDR1 and CDR2 from the germline V gene are MGHDK and SYGVNS. This CDR3 comprises 13 residues. Trimming cost V 1 base and J 5 bases, with 6 bases left between them.

This chain links TRBV7-3 with TRBJ1-2; TRBD1 agrees at 10 bases. The CDR3 loop spans 14 amino acids. Germline V gene sequence: CDR1 SGHTA, CDR2 FQGTGA. Losses at the gene ends were 3 bases for V and 8 bases for J; bases not matched to a gene: 6. The CDR3 sequence is CASSFTRTGGGYTF. The CDR3 bases are TGTGCCAGCAGCTTTACTCGGACAGGGGGAGGCTACACCTTC.

The chain uses TRBV15 and TRBJ2-4, with 12 bases fitting TRBD2. From germline, CDR1 is LNHNV and CDR2 YYDKDF (reference sequence). CDR3 length: 20 residues. V shed 0 bases and J 0 bases; nucleotides not matched to a gene: 9. As DNA, the CDR3 is TGTGCCACCAGCAGAGATTTTAGGCTAGCGGGAGGGGGAGCCAAAAACATTCAGTACTTC. Its translation is CATSRDFRLAGGGAKNIQYF.

Written as DNA, the CDR3 is TGTGCCAGCAGCGTAGATGTCTTCACTGAAGCTTTCTTT. Translation gives CASSVDVFTEAFF. V gene TRBV9 combines with J gene TRBJ1-1; D uncertain. Trimming took 0 bases from V and 4 from J, leaving 7 bases between them. The germline gives CDR1 SGDLS, CDR2 YYNGEE. This CDR3 has 13 amino acids.

This clone has at least ten counts. An end of the junction does not agree with germline; a read error may underlie this. The chain combines TRBV2 with TRBJ2-1; D is unclear. CDR1 SNHLY and CDR2 FYNNEI come from the germline V gene. The CDR3 is 15 amino acids. CDR3 in DNA: TGTGCCAGCAGCGAAGCGCGCGTGGGCAACAATGAGCAGTTCTTC. Amino acid sequence: CASSEARVGNNEQFF.

This rearrangement joins TRBV11-2 to TRBJ1-5, with D possibly TRBD1 on 5 matching bases. Germline loops: CDR1 SGHAT, CDR2 FQNNGV. The CDR3 is 13 amino acids. Trimming removed 6 bases from V and 2 bases from J, with 8 bases in between. CDR3 protein: CASSGGGNQPQHF. As DNA, the CDR3 is TGTGCCAGCAGTGGGGGGGGCAATCAGCCCCAGCATTTT. The variable domain in full, completed from reference TRBV11-2 and TRBJ1-5, reads EAGVAQSPRYKIIEKRQSVAFWCNPISGHATLYWYQQILGQGPKLLIQFQNNGVVDDSQLPKDRFSAERLKGVDSTLKIQPAKLEDSAVYLCASSGGGNQPQHFGDGTRLSIL.

There are many counts of this clone. For the CDR3, the DNA is TGTGCCAGCAGTGAAGCGGCTGGAAACACCATATATTTT. As protein: CASSEAAGNTIYF. This chain uses TRBV6-1 with TRBJ1-3; no firm D call. V lost 0 bases, J lost 2 bases, and 2 bases lay in between. Per germline, CDR1 MNHNS and CDR2 SASEGT. The CDR3 sequence is 13 residues long.

The chain uses TRBV5-4 and TRBJ2-3; unclear D gene. The germline V gene has CDR1 SGHNT and CDR2 YYREEE (reference sequence). CDR3 length equals 14 residues. Trimming removed 2 bases from V and 0 bases from J, with 7 bases in between. The CDR3 spells CASSFIRSTDTQYF. In DNA form, the CDR3 reads TGTGCCAGCAGCTTTATACGAAGCACAGATACGCAGTATTTT.

This clone has a count of ten or more. The CDR3 bases are TGTGCCAGCATCCAAGGGGGATCCAATCAGCCCCAGCATTTT. It encodes CASIQGGSNQPQHF. V is TRBV28 and J is TRBJ1-5; a possible D gene is TRBD1 (6 bases). The V gene's germline CDR1 is MDHEN and CDR2 SYDVKM. CDR3 length: 14 residues. The germline V and J ends were trimmed by 7 bases and 3 bases, with 13 bases remaining between them.

CDR3 DNA sequence: TGTGCCAGCCTTATGGCGGGAGGGCCAGGCGGGGAGCTGTTTTTT. Protein product: CASLMAGGPGGELFF. This sequence joins TRBV7-9 and TRBJ2-2; TRBD2 aligns across 9 bases. V was pared by 8 bases and J by 7 bases, with 11 bases of the junction left unmatched. Germline lookup yields CDR1 SEHNR and CDR2 FQNEAQ (reference sequence). There are 15 residues in the CDR3.

This rearrangement joins TRBV28 to TRBJ1-5; D remains unclear. Trimming cost V 5 bases and J 0 bases, with 8 bases left between them. The germline gives CDR1 MDHEN, CDR2 SYDVKM. The CDR3 consists of 14 residues. The CDR3 is CASSRPNSNQPQHF. The CDR3 DNA is TGTGCCAGCAGTCGTCCGAATAGCAATCAGCCCCAGCATTTT.

This clone appeared once. The J gene is TRBJ1-1, the V gene TRBV5-1; the match to TRBD1 covers 8 bases. The CDR3 is 14 amino acids. The germline V gene has CDR1 SGHRS and CDR2 YFSETQ. Germline trimming cut 6 bases from V and 5 bases from J; bases unmatched to any gene: 9. CDR3: CASTPGGAGTEAFF. The CDR3 DNA is TGCGCCAGCACTCCAGGGGGCGCGGGTACTGAAGCTTTCTTT.

The chain joins TRBV11-3 to TRBJ2-7, with 7 positions matching TRBD2. CDR1 is SGHNT, CDR2 YENEEA, per germline. Trimming removed 0 bases from V and 6 bases from J; junction bases left unmatched: 5. This CDR3 spans 14 amino acids. Written as DNA, the CDR3 is TGTGCCAGCAGCTTAGAAGCGGGATACGGCGAGCAGTACTTC. Protein product: CASSLEAGYGEQYF.

The chain has TRBV18 and TRBJ2-2, with 9 bases identical to TRBD1. CDR3 length equals 17 residues. Germline V gives CDR1 KGHSH, CDR2 LQKENI. V dropped 0 bases and J dropped 6; count of bases not matched to a gene: 8. In DNA, the CDR3 is TGTGCCAGCTCACCACCCAACAGGGGGCAGAAGGCCGGGGAGCTGTTTTTT. It is translated as CASSPPNRGQKAGELFF.

This chain uses TRBV28 with TRBJ2-7, with 7 nucleotides matching TRBD1. The CDR3 is 14 residues long. The germline gives CDR1 MDHEN, CDR2 SYDVKM. Losses at the gene ends were 3 bases for V and 6 bases for J; bases not matched to a gene: 8. DNA of the CDR3: TGTGCCAGCAGTTTCCAGGACAGGCGGTTCGAGCAGTACTTC. Its translation: CASSFQDRRFEQYF.

The rearrangement uses TRBV20-1 and TRBJ2-3, with D possibly called TRBD1 or TRBD2 (5 bases each). This CDR3 is 11 amino acids long. From germline, CDR1 is DFQATT and CDR2 SNEGSKA (reference sequence). Trimming shortened V by 3 bases and J by 7 bases, and 8 bases separated the two germline ends. CDR3 nucleotide sequence: TGCAGTGCTAGTCGGGGCAATACGCAGTATTTT. This translates into CSASRGNTQYF.

The sample holds a few counts of this clone. The CDR3 region has the DNA TGTGCCAGCAGCCGGTGGGGAAAAGCGGGAGGAGGAGAGACCCAGTACTTC. Translated: CASSRWGKAGGGETQYF. The chain carries TRBV7-9 and TRBJ2-5; TRBD2 aligns across 9 bases. Trimming removed 5 bases from V and 4 bases from J; junction bases left unmatched: 14. Germline CDR1 and CDR2: SEHNR and FQNEAQ (reference sequence). CDR3 length equals 17 residues.